This T cell receptor (beta chain) was found in a study of shared clonotypes between healthy human individuals. Using immunoSEQ multiplex PCR, the repertoire was profiled, and TCRdb retains in-frame clones only, with some absent. The sample includes approximately 1,500,000 clones, around 97% of them seen just once. This CDR3 comprises 13 residues. Germline CDR1 reads SGHTA; CDR2 reads FQGNSA. V lost 5 bases and J 2 bases, leaving 10 bases between the germline ends. Specimen: naive CD4+ T cells sorted from blood. Specified subset: CD45RA+ positively selected. This chain links TRBV7-2 with TRBJ2-7; D not resolved. The receptor's source is a young man in good health. CDR3 coding DNA: TGTGCCAGCAGCAATCCCCCAACCTACGAGCAGTACTTC. Amino acids: CASSNPPTYEQYF.